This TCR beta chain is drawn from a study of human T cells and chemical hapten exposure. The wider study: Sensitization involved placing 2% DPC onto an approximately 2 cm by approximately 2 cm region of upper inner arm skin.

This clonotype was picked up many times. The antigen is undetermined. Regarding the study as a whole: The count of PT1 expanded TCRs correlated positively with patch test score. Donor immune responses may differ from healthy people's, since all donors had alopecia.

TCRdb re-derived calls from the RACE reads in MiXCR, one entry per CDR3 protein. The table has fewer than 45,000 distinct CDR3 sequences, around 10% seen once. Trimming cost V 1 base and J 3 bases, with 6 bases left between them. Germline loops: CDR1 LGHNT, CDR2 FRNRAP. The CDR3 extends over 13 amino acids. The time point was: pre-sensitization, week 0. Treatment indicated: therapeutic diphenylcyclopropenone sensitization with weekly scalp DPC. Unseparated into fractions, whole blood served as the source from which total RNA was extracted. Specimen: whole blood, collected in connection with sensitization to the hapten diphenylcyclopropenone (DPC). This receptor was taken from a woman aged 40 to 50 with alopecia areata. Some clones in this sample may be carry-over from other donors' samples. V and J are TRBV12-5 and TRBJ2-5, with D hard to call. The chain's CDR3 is CASGLGHEETQYF. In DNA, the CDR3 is TGTGCTAGTGGTTTGGGTCATGAAGAGACCCAGTACTTC.